Below are 18 T cell receptor beta chains sequenced from a single sample in a study of shared clonotypes between healthy human individuals. TCRdb keeps only in-frame clones here, not all; method: immunoSEQ multiplex PCR. In the table there are around 2,000,000 clones, roughly 95% of which are singletons. CD45RO-negative, CCR7-positively selected cells formed the naive CD8 fraction, excluding terminally differentiated effector memory CD45RA+ cells. The specimen sequenced was naive CD8+ T cells sorted from blood. The receptors were gathered from a man aged 18 to 30 in good health.

As regards this clone: Other nucleotide sequences in the sample specify the same CDR3. The V call is TRBV5-1, the J call TRBJ1-4, with TRBD1 matching 10 bases. This CDR3 spans 15 amino acids. Germline CDR1 and CDR2: SGHRS and YFSETQ. Trimming cost V 2 bases and J 6 bases; bases outside gene matches: 4. The CDR3 DNA reads as TGCGCCAGCAGCTTATCCGGGACAGGGGATGAAAAACTGTTTTTT. Protein sequence: CASSLSGTGDEKLFF. The variable domain in full, with the rest retrieved from reference TRBV5-1 and TRBJ1-4, is KAGVTQTPRYLIKTRGQQVTLSCSPISGHRSVSWYQQTPGQGLQFLFEYFSETQRNKGNFPGRFSGRQFSNSRSEMNVSTLELGDSALYLCASSLSGTGDEKLFFGSGTQLSVL.

This rearrangement joins TRBV9 to TRBJ1-6; unclear D gene. The V end lost 2 bases, the J end lost 10 bases, and 13 bases lay between the germline ends. The CDR3 consists of 14 residues. Germline-derived CDR1 and CDR2 are SGDLS and YYNGEE. The CDR3 loop is CASSVGSEGSPLHF. The CDR3 nucleotides are TGTGCCAGCAGCGTGGGTAGCGAGGGATCACCCCTCCACTTT.

V and J are TRBV9 and TRBJ2-5; 8 bases agree with TRBD2. Germline loops: CDR1 SGDLS, CDR2 YYNGEE. Trimming at V came to 3 bases and at J to 2 bases, leaving 9 bases not matched to a gene. This CDR3 contains 16 residues. The CDR3 is CASSDPREDPQETQYF. CDR3 nucleotide sequence: TGTGCCAGCAGCGACCCGCGGGAGGACCCTCAAGAGACCCAGTACTTC.

The chain joins TRBV30 to TRBJ1-6; D gene ambiguous. This CDR3 contains 12 residues. The V gene lost 1 base and the J gene lost 11 bases, with 9 bases spanning the gap. CDR1 is GTSNPN, CDR2 SVGIG, per germline (reference sequence). In nucleotides, the CDR3 is TGTGCCTGGAGTGGTGCTGAGCCACCCCTCCACTTT. It specifies CAWSGAEPPLHF. The variable domain in full, completed from reference TRBV30 and TRBJ1-6, reads SQTIHQWPATLVQPVGSPLSLECTVEGTSNPNLYWYRQAAGRGLQLLFYSVGIGQISSEVPQNLSASRPQDRQFILSSKKLLLSDSGFYLCAWSGAEPPLHFGNGTRLTVT.

V gene TRBV29-1 combines with J gene TRBJ1-4; D gene ambiguous. The CDR3 totals 15 residues. The V gene lost 6 bases and the J gene lost 0 bases, with 14 bases spanning the gap. Germline V gene sequence: CDR1 SQVTM, CDR2 ANQGSEA. The CDR3: CSVELTFATNEKLFF. In nucleotides, the CDR3 is TGCAGCGTCGAATTGACGTTTGCAACTAATGAAAAACTGTTTTTT.

The chain is built from TRBV4-1 and TRBJ1-1; TRBD1 is a possible D gene (6 bases). This CDR3 comprises 15 residues. Germline V lookup: CDR1 MGHRA, CDR2 YSYEKL. Trimming took 1 base from V and 3 from J, leaving 12 bases between them. This CDR3 is CASSQVQGSYTEAFF. As DNA, the CDR3 is TGCGCCAGCAGCCAAGTTCAGGGGTCATACACTGAAGCTTTCTTT.

This rearrangement joins TRBV5-4 to TRBJ1-2; no clear D gene. This CDR3 spans 14 amino acids. V was clipped by 0 bases and J by 2 bases, with 8 bases between them. CDR1 and CDR2 from the germline V gene are SGHNT and YYREEE (reference sequence). The CDR3 region has the DNA TGTGCCAGCAGCTTGGAGGATGCGAACTATGGCTACACCTTC. Its protein is CASSLEDANYGYTF. Combining the CDR3 with reference TRBV5-4 and TRBJ1-2 gives the whole variable domain ETGVTQSPTHLIKTRGQQVTLRCSSQSGHNTVSWYQQALGQGPQFIFQYYREEENGRGNFPPRFSGLQFPNYSSELNVNALELDDSALYLCASSLEDANYGYTFGSGTRLTVV.

This chain uses TRBV6-5 with TRBJ1-5, with TRBD1 identical over 9 bases. The CDR3 extends over 15 amino acids. V trimming: 2 bases; J trimming: 1 base; junction bases outside the gene matches: 0. Per the germline V gene, CDR1 is MNHEY and CDR2 is SVGAGI. CDR3 protein: CASSYTGGSNQPQHF. CDR3 nucleotide sequence: TGTGCCAGCAGTTACACAGGGGGCAGCAATCAGCCCCAGCATTTT.

The rearrangement links TRBV7-9 to TRBJ2-7; TRBD2 matches 16 bases. The CDR3 is 18 residues long. CDR1 SEHNR and CDR2 FQNEAQ come from the germline V gene (reference sequence). V was pared by 4 bases and J by 6 bases, with 12 bases of the junction left unmatched. CDR3: CASSSSGTSGRAYREQYF. CDR3 DNA: TGTGCCAGCAGCTCCTCCGGGACTAGCGGGAGGGCCTACCGCGAGCAGTACTTC.

Notes on this clone: This sample also contains other DNA sequences that code for the same CDR3. The chain couples TRBV10-2 to TRBJ1-5; 9 positions match TRBD1. V shed 3 bases, J shed 7 bases, and the junction held 1 base outside the gene matches. The CDR3 contains 13 residues. The germline gives CDR1 WSHSY, CDR2 SAAADI. The DNA for the CDR3 is TGCGCCAGCAGTGACGACAGGGGGCAGCCCCAGCATTTT. Encoded protein: CASSDDRGQPQHF.

Comment on this clone: Other DNA variants within this sample encode the same CDR3. The rearrangement links TRBV9 to TRBJ2-7; 8 nucleotides line up with TRBD1. Germline lookup yields CDR1 SGDLS and CDR2 YYNGEE. V shed 0 bases and J 4 bases; nucleotides not matched to a gene: 6. This CDR3 has 15 amino acids. The CDR3 DNA is TGTGCCAGCAGCGTAGGGGGGACAGGACCTTACGAGCAGTACTTC. Its translation: CASSVGGTGPYEQYF.

The chain carries TRBV4-1 and TRBJ1-2; TRBD1 is a possible D gene (6 bases). The CDR3 runs 16 residues. V dropped 1 base and J dropped 4 bases, with 16 bases sitting between them. The V gene's germline CDR1 is MGHRA and CDR2 YSYEKL. The CDR3 spells CASSQVGPGGPYGYTF. The CDR3 region has the DNA TGCGCCAGCAGCCAAGTAGGGCCCGGGGGCCCCTATGGCTACACCTTC.

This sequence joins TRBV4-3 and TRBJ2-2; 14 bases match TRBD2. The germline CDR1 and CDR2 sequences are LGHNA and YSLEER. The CDR3 length is 17 residues. Trimming took 6 bases from V and 5 from J; bases not matched to a gene: 8. The CDR3 here is CASRHVGLAGETGELFF. The CDR3 DNA follows: TGCGCCAGCAGGCATGTGGGACTAGCGGGAGAAACCGGGGAGCTGTTTTTT.

CDR3 residues: CASSPSQGAYEQYF. DNA of the CDR3: TGTGCCAGCAGCCCCTCACAGGGAGCCTACGAGCAGTACTTC. The chain links TRBV6-5 to TRBJ2-7, with a tentative D call TRBD1 (6 bases). CDR1 and CDR2 from the germline V gene are MNHEY and SVGAGI. Trimming cost V 6 bases and J 2 bases, with 14 bases left between them. The CDR3 sequence is 14 residues long.

The chain carries TRBV30 and TRBJ1-3; no clear D gene. CDR3 length: 14 amino acids. The germline V gene has CDR1 GTSNPN and CDR2 SVGIG (reference sequence). Deletions cut 2 bases from V and 0 bases from J, with 8 bases between. The CDR3 here is CAWSPGISGNTIYF. The DNA of the CDR3 is TGTGCCTGGAGTCCTGGAATCTCTGGAAACACCATATATTTT.

The gene calls are TRBV27 and TRBJ1-1, with 7 bases identical to TRBD1. Trimming removed 2 bases from V and 1 base from J; junction bases left unmatched: 7. The CDR3 runs 16 residues. Per the germline V gene, CDR1 is MNHEY and CDR2 is SMNVEV (reference sequence). CDR3 sequence: CASSLLSRTGNTEAFF. Here the CDR3 DNA reads TGTGCCAGCAGTTTACTTAGCAGGACAGGGAACACTGAAGCTTTCTTT.

This chain links TRBV5-1 with TRBJ2-5; tentative D call: TRBD2 (7 bases). The CDR3 loop spans 15 amino acids. CDR1 and CDR2 from the germline V gene are SGHRS and YFSETQ. Trimming took off 1 base at V and 1 base at J, with 11 bases between the two ends. CDR3 nucleotide sequence: TGCGCCAGCAGCTTGATGGCGGGGGCCCAAGAGACCCAGTACTTC. The encoded protein is CASSLMAGAQETQYF.

The chain employs TRBV5-4 and TRBJ2-3, with D perhaps TRBD1 (6 bases). CDR3 size: 15 residues. Germline V lookup: CDR1 SGHNT, CDR2 YYREEE (reference sequence). Trimming left V 4 bases short and J 4 bases short, with 16 bases between. The CDR3 nucleotides are TGTGCCAGCAGCGCCCTGGTTGGGGGCGCAGATACGCAGTATTTT. It yields the protein CASSALVGGADTQYF. The full variable domain, completed using reference TRBV5-4 and TRBJ2-3, is ETGVTQSPTHLIKTRGQQVTLRCSSQSGHNTVSWYQQALGQGPQFIFQYYREEENGRGNFPPRFSGLQFPNYSSELNVNALELDDSALYLCASSALVGGADTQYFGPGTRLTVL.